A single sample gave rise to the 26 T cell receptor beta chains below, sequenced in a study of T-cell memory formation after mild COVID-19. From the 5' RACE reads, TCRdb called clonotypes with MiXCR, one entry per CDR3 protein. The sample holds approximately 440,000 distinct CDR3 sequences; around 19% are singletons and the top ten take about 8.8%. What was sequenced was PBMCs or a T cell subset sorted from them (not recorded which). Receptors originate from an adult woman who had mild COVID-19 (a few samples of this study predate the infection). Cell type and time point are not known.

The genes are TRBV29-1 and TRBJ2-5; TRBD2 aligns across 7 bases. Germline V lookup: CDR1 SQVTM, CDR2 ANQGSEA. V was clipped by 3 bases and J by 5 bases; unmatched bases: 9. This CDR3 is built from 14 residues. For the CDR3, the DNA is TGCAGCGTTGAGTGGGGGGGAGAAGTGGAGACCCAGTACTTC. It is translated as CSVEWGGEVETQYF.

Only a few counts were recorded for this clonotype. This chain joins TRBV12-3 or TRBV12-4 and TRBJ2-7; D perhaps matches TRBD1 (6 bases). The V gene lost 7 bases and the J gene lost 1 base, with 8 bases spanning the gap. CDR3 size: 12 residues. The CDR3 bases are TGTGCCAGCAAGGGGGATTCCTACGAGCAGTACTTC. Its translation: CASKGDSYEQYF.

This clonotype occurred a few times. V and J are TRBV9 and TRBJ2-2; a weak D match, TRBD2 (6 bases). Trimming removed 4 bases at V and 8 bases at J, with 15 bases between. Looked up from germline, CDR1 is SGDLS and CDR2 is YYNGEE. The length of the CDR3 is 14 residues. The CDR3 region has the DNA TGTGCCAGCAGCTCTCGCGGGATCAGGGGGGAGCTGTTTTTT. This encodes CASSSRGIRGELFF.

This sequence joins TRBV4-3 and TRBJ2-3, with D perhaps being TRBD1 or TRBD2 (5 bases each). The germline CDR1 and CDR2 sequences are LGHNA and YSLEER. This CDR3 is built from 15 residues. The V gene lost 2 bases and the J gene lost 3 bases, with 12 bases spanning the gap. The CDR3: CASSQQSGQTDTQYF. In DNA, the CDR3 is TGCGCCAGCAGCCAACAGTCGGGGCAGACAGATACGCAGTATTTT.

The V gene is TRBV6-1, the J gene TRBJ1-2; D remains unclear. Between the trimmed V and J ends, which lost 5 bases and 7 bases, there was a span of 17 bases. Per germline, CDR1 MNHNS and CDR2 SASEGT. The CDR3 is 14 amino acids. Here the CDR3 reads CASSHGQDFSGYTF. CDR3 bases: TGTGCCAGCAGTCATGGCCAGGACTTTTCTGGCTACACCTTC.

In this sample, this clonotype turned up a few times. CDR3: CASSLVGTNTGELFF. The CDR3 bases are TGTGCCAGCAGCTTGGTGGGGACGAACACCGGGGAGCTGTTTTTT. V usage is TRBV5-4 and J usage is TRBJ2-2; unclear D gene. The CDR3 is made up of 15 amino acids. Germline CDR1 is SGHNT and CDR2 is YYREEE (reference sequence). V dropped 0 bases and J dropped 0 bases, with 6 bases sitting between them.

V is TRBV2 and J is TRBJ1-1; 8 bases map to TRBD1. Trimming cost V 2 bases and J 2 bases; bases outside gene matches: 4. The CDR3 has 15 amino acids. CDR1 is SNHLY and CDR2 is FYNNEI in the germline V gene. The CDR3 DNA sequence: TGTGCCAGCAGTGAATACAGGGGGGGAAACACTGAAGCTTTCTTT. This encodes CASSEYRGGNTEAFF.

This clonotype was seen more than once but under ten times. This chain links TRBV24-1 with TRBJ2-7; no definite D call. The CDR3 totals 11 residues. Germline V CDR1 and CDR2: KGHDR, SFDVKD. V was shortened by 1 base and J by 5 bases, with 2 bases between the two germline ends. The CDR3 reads CATSDFDEQYF. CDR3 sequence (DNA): TGTGCCACCAGTGATTTCGACGAGCAGTACTTC.

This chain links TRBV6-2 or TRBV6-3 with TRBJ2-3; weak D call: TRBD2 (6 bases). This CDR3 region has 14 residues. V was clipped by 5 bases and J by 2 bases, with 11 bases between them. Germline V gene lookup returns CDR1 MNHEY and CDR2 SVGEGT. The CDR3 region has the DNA TGTGCCAGCAGTGGAGGGCAACCCACAGATACGCAGTATTTT. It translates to CASSGGQPTDTQYF.

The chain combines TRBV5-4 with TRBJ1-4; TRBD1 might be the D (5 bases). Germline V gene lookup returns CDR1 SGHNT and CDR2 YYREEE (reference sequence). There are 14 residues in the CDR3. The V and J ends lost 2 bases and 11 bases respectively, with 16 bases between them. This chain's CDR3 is CASSLSTAEGKLFF. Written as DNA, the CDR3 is TGTGCCAGCAGCTTATCGACAGCAGAGGGGAAACTGTTTTTT.

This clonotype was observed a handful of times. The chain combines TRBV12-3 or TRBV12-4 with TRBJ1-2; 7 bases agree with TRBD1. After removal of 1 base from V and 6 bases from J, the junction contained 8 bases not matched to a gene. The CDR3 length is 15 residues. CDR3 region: CASSLDPGGIDGYTF. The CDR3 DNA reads TGTGCCAGCAGTTTAGACCCAGGGGGAATCGATGGCTACACCTTC.

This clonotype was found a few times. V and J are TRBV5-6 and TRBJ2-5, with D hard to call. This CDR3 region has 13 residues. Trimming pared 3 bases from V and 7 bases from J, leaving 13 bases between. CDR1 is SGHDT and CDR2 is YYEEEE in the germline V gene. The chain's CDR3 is CASSSATIATQYF. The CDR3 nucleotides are TGTGCCAGCAGCTCCGCGACAATTGCGACCCAGTACTTC. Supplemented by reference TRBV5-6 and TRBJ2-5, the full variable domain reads DAGVTQSPTHLIKTRGQQVTLRCSPKSGHDTVSWYQQALGQGPQFIFQYYEEEERQRGNFPDRFSGHQFPNYSSELNVNALLLGDSALYLCASSSATIATQYFGPGTRLLVL.

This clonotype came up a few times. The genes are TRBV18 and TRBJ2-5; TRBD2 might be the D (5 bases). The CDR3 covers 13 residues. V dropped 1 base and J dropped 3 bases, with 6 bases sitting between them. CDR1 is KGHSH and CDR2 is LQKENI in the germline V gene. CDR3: CASSPRGEETQYF. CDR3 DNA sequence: TGTGCCAGCTCACCACGGGGAGAAGAGACCCAGTACTTC.

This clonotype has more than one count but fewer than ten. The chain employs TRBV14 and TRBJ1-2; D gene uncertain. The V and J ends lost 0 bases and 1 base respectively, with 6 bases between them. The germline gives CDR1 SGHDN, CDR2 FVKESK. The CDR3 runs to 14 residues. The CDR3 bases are TGTGCCAGCAGCCAAGAGCGGGTTAACTATGGCTACACCTTC. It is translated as CASSQERVNYGYTF.

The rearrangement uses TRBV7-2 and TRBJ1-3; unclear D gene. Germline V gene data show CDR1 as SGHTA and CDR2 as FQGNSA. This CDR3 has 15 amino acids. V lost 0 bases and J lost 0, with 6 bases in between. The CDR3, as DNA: TGTGCCAGCAGCTTAGCCCCGGTCTCTGGAAACACCATATATTTT. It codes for CASSLAPVSGNTIYF. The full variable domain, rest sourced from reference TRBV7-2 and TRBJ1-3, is GAGVSQSPSNKVTEKGKDVELRCDPISGHTALYWYRQSLGQGLEFLIYFQGNSAPDKSGLPSDRFSAERTGGSVSTLTIQRTQQEDSAVYLCASSLAPVSGNTIYFGEGSWLTVV.

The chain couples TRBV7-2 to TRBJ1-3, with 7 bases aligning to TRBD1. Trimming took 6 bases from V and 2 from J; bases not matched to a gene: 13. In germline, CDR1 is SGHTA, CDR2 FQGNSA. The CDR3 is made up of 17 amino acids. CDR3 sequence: CASSRNLLQGTGNTIYF. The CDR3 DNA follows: TGTGCCAGCAGTCGAAATCTACTACAGGGGACTGGAAACACCATATATTTT.

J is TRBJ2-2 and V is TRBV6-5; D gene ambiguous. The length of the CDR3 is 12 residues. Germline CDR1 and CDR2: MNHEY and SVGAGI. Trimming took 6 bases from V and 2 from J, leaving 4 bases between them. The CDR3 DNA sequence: TGTGCCAGCAGGCCAAACACCGGGGAGCTGTTTTTT. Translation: CASRPNTGELFF.

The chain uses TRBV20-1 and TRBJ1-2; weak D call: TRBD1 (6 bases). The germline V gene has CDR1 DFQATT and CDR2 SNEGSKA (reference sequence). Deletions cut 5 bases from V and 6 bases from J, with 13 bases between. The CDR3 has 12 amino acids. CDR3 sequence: CSALRPGDGYTF. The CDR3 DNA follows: TGCAGTGCTCTCCGGCCAGGGGATGGCTACACCTTC.

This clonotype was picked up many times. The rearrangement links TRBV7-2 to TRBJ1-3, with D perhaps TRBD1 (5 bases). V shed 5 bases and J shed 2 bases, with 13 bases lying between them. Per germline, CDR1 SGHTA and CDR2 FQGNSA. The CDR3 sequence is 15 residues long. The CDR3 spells CASSPSTATGNTIYF. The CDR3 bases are TGTGCCAGCAGCCCGTCGACAGCAACTGGAAACACCATATATTTT.

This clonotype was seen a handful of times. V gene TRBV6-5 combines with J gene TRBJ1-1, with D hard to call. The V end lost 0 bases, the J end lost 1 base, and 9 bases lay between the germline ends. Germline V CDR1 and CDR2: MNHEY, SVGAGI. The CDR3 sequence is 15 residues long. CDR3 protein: CASSYSGQANTEAFF. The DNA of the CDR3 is TGTGCCAGCAGTTACTCGGGCCAGGCGAACACTGAAGCTTTCTTT.

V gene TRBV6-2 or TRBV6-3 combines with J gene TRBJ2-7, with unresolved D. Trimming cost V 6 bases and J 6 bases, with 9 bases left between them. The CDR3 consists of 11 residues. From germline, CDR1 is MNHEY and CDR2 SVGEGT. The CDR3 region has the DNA TGTGCCAGCAGATTCCAGGTCGAGCAGTACTTC. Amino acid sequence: CASRFQVEQYF.

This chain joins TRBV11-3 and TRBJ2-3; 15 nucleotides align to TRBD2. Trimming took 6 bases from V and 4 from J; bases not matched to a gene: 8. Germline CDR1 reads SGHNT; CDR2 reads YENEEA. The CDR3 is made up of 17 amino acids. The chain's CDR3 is CASRRTSGRALPDTQYF. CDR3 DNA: TGTGCCAGCAGAAGGACTAGCGGGAGGGCCCTACCAGATACGCAGTATTTT.

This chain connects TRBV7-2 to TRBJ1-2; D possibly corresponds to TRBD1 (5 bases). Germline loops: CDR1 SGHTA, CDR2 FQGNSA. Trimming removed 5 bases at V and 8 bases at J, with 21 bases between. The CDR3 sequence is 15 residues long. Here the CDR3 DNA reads TGTGCCAGCAGCCTCCTGTCGGGACGGCTTGTCGGCTACACCTTC. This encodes CASSLLSGRLVGYTF.

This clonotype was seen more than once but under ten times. The CDR3 DNA reads TGTGCCAGCAGCACCCGGACAGGGGTCCCCCAGTACTTC. Amino acids: CASSTRTGVPQYF. This chain joins TRBV9 and TRBJ2-5; TRBD1 agrees at 9 bases. After removal of 4 bases from V and 9 bases from J, the junction contained 7 bases not matched to a gene. Germline-derived CDR1 and CDR2 are SGDLS and YYNGEE. CDR3 size: 13 residues.

In nucleotides, the CDR3 is TGTGCCTGGAGTGTACGACAGGGGGTTAATAGCAATCAGCCCCAGCATTTT. It yields the protein CAWSVRQGVNSNQPQHF. The chain has TRBV30 and TRBJ1-5; 9 bases are shared with TRBD1. J gave up 0 bases and V 0 bases, and 6 bases lay outside the gene matches. The germline CDR1 and CDR2 sequences are GTSNPN and SVGIG (reference sequence). The CDR3 covers 17 residues.

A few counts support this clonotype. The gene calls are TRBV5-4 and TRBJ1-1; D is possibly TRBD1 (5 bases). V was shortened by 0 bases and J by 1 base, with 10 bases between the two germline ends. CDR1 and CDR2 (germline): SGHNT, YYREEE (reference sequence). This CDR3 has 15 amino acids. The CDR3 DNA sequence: TGTGCCAGCAGCTTGGTGTATGGGGCGAACACTGAAGCTTTCTTT. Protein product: CASSLVYGANTEAFF.